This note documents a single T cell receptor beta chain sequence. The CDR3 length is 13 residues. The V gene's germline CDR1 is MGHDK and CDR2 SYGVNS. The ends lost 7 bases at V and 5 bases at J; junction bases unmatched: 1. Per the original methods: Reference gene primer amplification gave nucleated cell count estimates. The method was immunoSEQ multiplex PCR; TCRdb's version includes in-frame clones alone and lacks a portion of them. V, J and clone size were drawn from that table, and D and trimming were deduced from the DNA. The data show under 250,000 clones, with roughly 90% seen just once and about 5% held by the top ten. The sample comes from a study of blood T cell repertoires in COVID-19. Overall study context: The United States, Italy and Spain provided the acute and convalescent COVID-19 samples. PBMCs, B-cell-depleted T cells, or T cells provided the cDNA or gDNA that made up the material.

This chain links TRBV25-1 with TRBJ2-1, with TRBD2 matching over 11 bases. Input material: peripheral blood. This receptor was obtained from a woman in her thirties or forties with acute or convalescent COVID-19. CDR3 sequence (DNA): TGTGCCAGCATTAGCGGGGGGGACAATGAGCAGTTCTTC. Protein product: CASISGGDNEQFF.